This T cell receptor beta chain was captured by sequencing in a study of blood T cell repertoires in COVID-19. Background on the study: Italy, Spain and the United States were the sources of the convalescent and acute COVID-19 samples. In each case, the material was cDNA or gDNA derived from T cells, B-cell-depleted T cells, or PBMCs.

Per the study methods: Estimation of nucleated cell counts was performed using reference gene primer amplification. Produced via immunoSEQ multiplex PCR; TCRdb's table is partial and in-frame only. The D gene and trimming were derived from the DNA, and the V and J assignments and clone size from that table. The sample contains some 65,000 clones, about 88% of which appear only once. The CDR3 totals 13 residues. Trimming pared 5 bases from V and 6 bases from J, leaving 14 bases between. CDR1 and CDR2 from the germline V gene are LNHDA and SQIVND (reference sequence). The sequence was obtained from a man in his sixties with acute or convalescent COVID-19. The sample comprised peripheral blood. The chain uses TRBV19 and TRBJ2-7; D possibly corresponds to TRBD1 (6 bases). The CDR3: CASSFGQFGEQYF. The CDR3 DNA is TGTGCCAGTAGTTTCGGACAGTTTGGCGAGCAGTACTTC.